These 32 T cell receptor beta chains were sequenced from one sample in a study of T cells after yellow fever vaccination. From the 5' RACE reads, TCRdb called clonotypes with MiXCR, one entry per CDR3 protein. In the table there are roughly 250,000 distinct CDR3 sequences, 10% to 15% of which are singletons. Material: CD4+ T cells sorted from PBMCs, obtained 45 days after the yellow fever booster vaccination. The receptors stem from a man aged 25 to 40 who received the YFV17D yellow fever vaccine.

This clonotype was seen a handful of times. The chain is built from TRBV4-1 and TRBJ2-5; 14 bases are a match to TRBD2. The length of the CDR3 is 20 residues. The V gene's germline CDR1 is MGHRA and CDR2 YSYEKL. V shed 4 bases, J shed 5 bases, and the junction held 18 bases outside the gene matches. CDR3 amino acids: CASSPPAGLAGDRSFETQYF. The CDR3 region has the DNA TGCGCCAGCAGCCCCCCCGCGGGACTAGCGGGGGATCGATCCTTCGAGACCCAGTACTTC.

The table lists this clonotype with a few counts. The CDR3 DNA reads as TGTGCCAGTAGTATAGATCGCCCTAGCGGGAGTTACGAGCAGTACTTC. Residues: CASSIDRPSGSYEQYF. The chain joins TRBV19 to TRBJ2-7, with 10 bases that match TRBD2. J gave up 4 bases and V 0 bases, and 6 bases lay outside the gene matches. The length of the CDR3 is 16 residues. Per the germline V gene, CDR1 is LNHDA and CDR2 is SQIVND (reference sequence).

The sample holds a few counts of this clonotype. The chain joins TRBV12-3 or TRBV12-4 to TRBJ2-1; 9 positions agree with TRBD2. Losses at the gene ends were 5 bases for V and 6 bases for J; bases not matched to a gene: 11. The CDR3 consists of 16 residues. CDR3 bases: TGTGCCAGCAGTAACCCGGGACTAGCCTCTACCAATGAGCAGTTCTTC. Translating it yields CASSNPGLASTNEQFF.

This clonotype was observed a handful of times. This chain uses TRBV9 with TRBJ2-1, with 13 bases lining up with TRBD2. This CDR3 is built from 19 residues. Germline V gene lookup returns CDR1 SGDLS and CDR2 YYNGEE. V shed 3 bases, J shed 0 bases, and the junction held 9 bases outside the gene matches. As DNA, the CDR3 is TGTGCCAGCAGCGCCCGACCGGGACTAGCGGGGAGCTCCTACAATGAGCAGTTCTTC. This gives the protein CASSARPGLAGSSYNEQFF. The full variable domain, completed using reference TRBV9 and TRBJ2-1, is DSGVTQTPKHLITATGQRVTLRCSPRSGDLSVYWYQQSLDQGLQFLIQYYNGEERAKGNILERFSAQQFPDLHSELNLSSLELGDSALYFCASSARPGLAGSSYNEQFFGPGTRLTVL.

This clonotype was found a few times. The V and J genes are TRBV30 and TRBJ2-1; no definite D call. Per germline, CDR1 GTSNPN and CDR2 SVGIG (reference sequence). The CDR3 is made up of 11 amino acids. Trimming took off 3 bases at V and 10 bases at J, with 10 bases between the two ends. CDR3 sequence: CAWREPSEQFF. The CDR3 DNA reads TGTGCCTGGAGGGAGCCCTCGGAGCAGTTCTTC.

CDR3 loop: CATSRDSLYEQYF. Here the CDR3 DNA reads TGTGCCACCAGCAGAGACAGTTTATACGAGCAGTACTTC. This chain joins TRBV15 and TRBJ2-7, with D unresolved. This CDR3 has 13 residues. Germline-derived CDR1 and CDR2 are LNHNV and YYDKDF (reference sequence). V lost 0 bases, J lost 4 bases, and 7 bases lay in between.

This clonotype was seen repeatedly, ten times or more. V is TRBV20-1 and J is TRBJ2-2; D remains unclear. V lost 4 bases, J lost 1 base, and 10 bases lay in between. This CDR3 region has 14 residues. Germline V gives CDR1 DFQATT, CDR2 SNEGSKA (reference sequence). This CDR3 is CSAIRTGNTGELFF. The CDR3 nucleotides are TGCAGTGCTATAAGGACGGGGAACACCGGGGAGCTGTTTTTT.

This chain joins TRBV6-2 or TRBV6-3 and TRBJ2-4, with 8 nucleotides matching TRBD2. CDR3 length: 15 residues. V shed 6 bases and J 5 bases; nucleotides not matched to a gene: 9. From germline, CDR1 is MNHEY and CDR2 SVGEGT. The CDR3: CASRTGGAEENIQYF. The CDR3, as DNA: TGTGCCAGCAGAACCGGGGGGGCTGAAGAAAACATTCAGTACTTC.

The rearrangement joins TRBV10-3 to TRBJ2-7; 8 bases agree with TRBD2. In germline, CDR1 is ENHRY, CDR2 SYGVKD. Trimming at V came to 8 bases and at J to 2 bases, leaving 8 bases not matched to a gene. The CDR3 extends over 14 amino acids. CDR3 in DNA: TGTGCCATCGGGGCGGGAGGCGGGCCCTACGAGCAGTACTTC. It is translated as CAIGAGGGPYEQYF.

V and J are TRBV6-1 and TRBJ2-1, with 14 positions matching TRBD2. This CDR3 is 17 amino acids long. Germline lookup yields CDR1 MNHNS and CDR2 SASEGT. After removal of 7 bases from V and 10 bases from J, the junction contained 15 bases not matched to a gene. As DNA, the CDR3 is TGTGCCAGCACCGACGGGACTAGCGGGAGTAGGGAAAGGGAGCAGTTCTTC. Amino acid sequence: CASTDGTSGSREREQFF.

Only a few counts were recorded for this clonotype. V is TRBV7-9 and J is TRBJ1-6; maybe TRBD1 (5 bases). The germline V and J ends were trimmed by 5 bases and 6 bases, with 14 bases remaining between them. CDR3 size: 15 residues. Germline V CDR1 and CDR2: SEHNR, FQNEAQ (reference sequence). CDR3 sequence reads: CASSGEGLGNSPLHF. The CDR3 DNA reads as TGTGCCAGCAGCGGAGAGGGACTGGGTAATTCACCCCTCCACTTT.

This clonotype appeared many times. Sequence at one end of the junction differs from germline and may be a read error. The chain couples TRBV20-1 to TRBJ2-1; a possible D gene is TRBD1 (5 bases). Germline V CDR1 and CDR2: DFQATT, SNEGSKA (reference sequence). The CDR3 runs to 14 residues. CDR3 nucleotide sequence: TGCAGTGCTAGAGGGACAAAGACAGAACCCCTTACGGTCTTC. It yields the protein CSARGTKTEPLTVF.

V gene TRBV7-9 combines with J gene TRBJ2-5, with 7 bases identical to TRBD1. The germline V gene encodes CDR1 SEHNR and CDR2 FQNEAQ (reference sequence). J was trimmed by 7 bases and V by 3 bases; bases with no gene match: 8. The CDR3 contains 14 residues. The CDR3 sequence: CASSFLGQIATQYF. Written as DNA, the CDR3 is TGTGCCAGCAGCTTCCTGGGACAGATTGCGACCCAGTACTTC.

Only one count was recorded for this clonotype. A read error may explain this, as a much larger clone is one base away. The DNA for the CDR3 is TGTTCCAGCAGTCCCTCCCGGGCAGGGAGGAACGAGCAGTACTTC. This gives the protein CSSSPSRAGRNEQYF. V usage is TRBV28 and J usage is TRBJ2-7; D is perhaps TRBD2 (6 bases). CDR1 is MDHEN and CDR2 is SYDVKM in the germline V gene. CDR3 length: 15 residues.

The chain links TRBV4-3 to TRBJ1-1; 8 positions agree with TRBD1. Germline V gene sequence: CDR1 LGHNA, CDR2 YSLEER. V was clipped by 6 bases and J by 5 bases; unmatched bases: 5. There are 13 residues in the CDR3. The CDR3 is CASRGTGRTEAFF. In DNA, the CDR3 is TGCGCCAGCAGAGGGACAGGACGGACTGAAGCTTTCTTT.

The chain combines TRBV20-1 with TRBJ2-5, with D unresolved. V was shortened by 6 bases and J by 1 base, with 12 bases between the two germline ends. The CDR3 totals 13 residues. From germline, CDR1 is DFQATT and CDR2 SNEGSKA (reference sequence). The CDR3 here is CSAVRGPQETQYF. CDR3 coding DNA: TGCAGTGCGGTTAGAGGTCCCCAAGAGACCCAGTACTTC.

The sample holds a few counts of this clonotype. This chain connects TRBV5-1 to TRBJ2-5; D may be TRBD2 (5 bases). The germline V gene encodes CDR1 SGHRS and CDR2 YFSETQ. Trimming took 3 bases from V and 5 from J, leaving 14 bases between them. This CDR3 is built from 14 residues. For the CDR3, the DNA is TGCGCCAGCAGCTCGCCGAGGGCCCGGGAGACCCAGTACTTC. The encoded protein is CASSSPRARETQYF.

The chain employs TRBV12-3 or TRBV12-4 and TRBJ2-2; no reliable D call. CDR3 length equals 14 residues. With 5 bases removed from V and 8 bases from J, the gap between germline ends came to 15 bases. CDR3 nucleotides: TGTGCCAGCAGTCCCTGGACCGACTTTGGGGAGCTGTTTTTT. It encodes CASSPWTDFGELFF.

This rearrangement joins TRBV7-2 to TRBJ2-6, with 11 nucleotides matching TRBD2. Germline CDR1 reads SGHTA; CDR2 reads FQGNSA. V was clipped by 0 bases and J by 1 base; unmatched bases: 5. CDR3 length: 19 amino acids. The CDR3 bases are TGTGCCAGCAGCTTAGCGTTCCTAGCGGGAGGTTCTGGGGCCAACGTCCTGACTTTC. It translates to CASSLAFLAGGSGANVLTF.

The V and J genes are TRBV6-1 and TRBJ2-7; TRBD2 agrees at 10 bases. This CDR3 contains 14 residues. V was pared by 6 bases and J by 6 bases, with 8 bases of the junction left unmatched. CDR1 is MNHNS and CDR2 is SASEGT in the germline V gene. The CDR3 region is CASRRPGTSAEQYF. As DNA, the CDR3 is TGTGCCAGCAGAAGACCCGGGACTAGCGCCGAGCAGTACTTC.

The CDR3 DNA sequence: TGTGCCAGCAGTTTAGGGCACGGGAGGGCCATAGCTAATGAGCAGTTCTTC. Protein sequence: CASSLGHGRAIANEQFF. The chain uses TRBV12-3 or TRBV12-4 and TRBJ2-1; 8 nucleotides align to TRBD2. The junction had 12 bases not matched to a gene; V was cut back by 1 base and J by 7 bases. This CDR3 contains 17 residues.

This clonotype came up a few times. The V and J genes are TRBV12-3 or TRBV12-4 and TRBJ2-1; unclear D gene. This CDR3 is built from 14 residues. Trimming took off 7 bases at V and 2 bases at J, with 12 bases between the two ends. CDR3 sequence (DNA): TGTGCCAGCAATTCGGATGGGGCCTACAATGAGCAGTTCTTC. Protein: CASNSDGAYNEQFF.

There are a few counts of this clonotype. The chain combines TRBV18 with TRBJ2-1; TRBD2 matches at 8 bases. Trimming at V came to 3 bases and at J to 15 bases, leaving 7 bases not matched to a gene. Germline CDR1 reads KGHSH; CDR2 reads LQKENI. The CDR3 is made up of 12 amino acids. The CDR3 sequence: CASSPRREEWFF. The DNA of the CDR3 is TGTGCCAGCTCACCGAGGCGGGAGGAGTGGTTCTTC.

This clonotype was detected a few times. The chain links TRBV20-1 to TRBJ2-1; TRBD2 matches 14 bases. Trimming removed 6 bases from V and 5 bases from J; junction bases left unmatched: 3. CDR1 and CDR2 (germline): DFQATT, SNEGSKA (reference sequence). This CDR3 has 14 amino acids. The CDR3 region has the DNA TGCAGTGCCACGGGACTAGCGGGGGACAATGAGCAGTTCTTC. It yields the protein CSATGLAGDNEQFF.

There are many counts of this clonotype. This chain connects TRBV7-6 to TRBJ2-1; no definite D call. Trimming took off 1 base at V and 8 bases at J, with 15 bases between the two ends. The germline gives CDR1 SGHVS, CDR2 FNYEAQ. CDR3 length equals 15 residues. CDR3 sequence: CASSLGAMGWDEQFF. CDR3 sequence (DNA): TGTGCCAGCAGCTTAGGGGCTATGGGTTGGGATGAGCAGTTCTTC.

J is TRBJ2-2 and V is TRBV7-8; TRBD1 is a possible D gene (6 bases). V was shortened by 1 base and J by 4 bases, with 10 bases between the two germline ends. Germline CDR1 SGHVS, CDR2 FQNEAQ. The CDR3 sequence is 15 residues long. Here the CDR3 reads CASSLGQATTGELFF. CDR3 nucleotides: TGTGCCAGCAGCTTAGGACAGGCGACCACCGGGGAGCTGTTTTTT.

This clonotype was counted between two and nine times. This rearrangement joins TRBV7-2 to TRBJ2-7, with 9 nucleotides matching TRBD2. Germline V gives CDR1 SGHTA, CDR2 FQGNSA. The ends lost 4 bases at V and 7 bases at J; junction bases unmatched: 5. This CDR3 is 13 amino acids long. The CDR3 loop reads CASSSGLAEEQYF. CDR3 DNA sequence: TGTGCCAGCAGCTCGGGACTAGCCGAGGAGCAGTACTTC.

This chain links TRBV6-1 with TRBJ2-7; 11 positions match TRBD2. Germline CDR1 and CDR2: MNHNS and SASEGT. The trim removed 6 bases at V and 4 bases at J, leaving 2 bases unmatched. The CDR3 length is 13 residues. The chain's CDR3 is CASRVAGGYEQYF. The CDR3 DNA reads TGTGCCAGCAGAGTAGCGGGAGGGTACGAGCAGTACTTC.

At least ten counts were recorded for this clonotype. The chain uses TRBV12-3 or TRBV12-4 and TRBJ1-1; D uncertain. V was trimmed by 4 bases and J by 0 bases, leaving 9 bases between them. The length of the CDR3 is 14 residues. The CDR3 protein is CASSYQVLNTEAFF. As DNA, the CDR3 is TGTGCCAGCAGTTATCAAGTCCTGAACACTGAAGCTTTCTTT.

Ten or more counts support this clonotype. The CDR3 sequence: CSASRGLNQPQHF. The CDR3, as DNA: TGCAGTGCTAGCCGGGGTCTCAATCAGCCCCAGCATTTT. The chain couples TRBV20-1 to TRBJ1-5; no firm D call. Trimming took 3 bases from V and 3 from J, leaving 9 bases between them. The length of the CDR3 is 13 residues. CDR1 and CDR2 (germline): DFQATT, SNEGSKA (reference sequence).

This clonotype occurred a few times. This sequence joins TRBV7-2 and TRBJ1-5; D remains unclear. V was trimmed by 1 base and J by 4 bases, leaving 8 bases between them. The CDR3 contains 14 residues. Germline CDR1 SGHTA, CDR2 FQGNSA. CDR3: CASSLEAGNQPQHF. The CDR3 DNA is TGTGCCAGCAGCTTAGAAGCTGGGAATCAGCCCCAGCATTTT.

The V gene is TRBV5-1, the J gene TRBJ2-2, with 7 bases fitting TRBD2. Germline CDR1 reads SGHRS; CDR2 reads YFSETQ. V dropped 4 bases and J dropped 0; count of bases not matched to a gene: 6. The CDR3 spans 16 residues. The CDR3 sequence: CASSATSEANTGELFF. In nucleotides, the CDR3 is TGCGCCAGCAGCGCTACTAGCGAGGCGAACACCGGGGAGCTGTTTTTT.